These 29 T cell receptor beta chains originate from one sample sequenced in a study of T cells in localized non-small cell lung cancer. TCRdb's table, derived via immunoSEQ multiplex PCR, lists solely in-frame clones and lacks some. The sample yields about 9,800 clones, less than 45% seen once. The sequencing used lymph node tissue, collected before any cancer treatment. Receptors were obtained from a woman aged 40-69 years with stage I lung adenocarcinoma.

The V gene is TRBV19, the J gene TRBJ2-3; D might be TRBD1 or TRBD2, each matching 5 bases. The ends were cut back, 4 bases at V and 2 bases at J, with 10 bases in the middle. The CDR3 contains 14 residues. The germline gives CDR1 LNHDA, CDR2 SQIVND (reference sequence). The CDR3 here is CASSRGDDTDTQYF. The CDR3 nucleotides are TGTGCCAGTAGTAGAGGGGACGACACAGATACGCAGTATTTT.

The genes are TRBV9 and TRBJ1-2; 8 nucleotides align to TRBD1. The CDR3 runs to 14 residues. Germline V gives CDR1 SGDLS, CDR2 YYNGEE. The junction had 8 bases not matched to a gene; V was cut back by 4 bases and J by 6 bases. The CDR3 DNA sequence: TGTGCCAGCAGCCTTGGACAGGGTGTGGATGGCTACACCTTC. This encodes CASSLGQGVDGYTF.

The chain is built from TRBV14 and TRBJ1-1; the match to TRBD1 covers 7 bases. The CDR3 runs to 17 residues. V lost 1 base to trimming and J lost 6 bases; unmatched junction nucleotides: 14. The germline gives CDR1 SGHDN, CDR2 FVKESK. The chain's CDR3 is CASSQGYLTGPQPEAFF. For the CDR3, the DNA is TGTGCCAGCAGCCAAGGATATTTGACAGGGCCGCAGCCTGAAGCTTTCTTT.

This clone came up a few times. This chain joins TRBV6-8 and TRBJ2-7; D gene ambiguous. This CDR3 comprises 13 residues. Germline V gene sequence: CDR1 MNHGY, CDR2 SAAAGT. Trimming pared 0 bases from V and 2 bases from J, leaving 5 bases between. The CDR3 bases are TGTGCCAGCAGTTACTCGGGTCCCTACGAGCAGTACTTC. As protein: CASSYSGPYEQYF.

This clone has just a few counts. The rearrangement links TRBV2 to TRBJ2-6, with 11 positions matching TRBD2. The trim removed 5 bases at V and 0 bases at J, leaving 9 bases unmatched. CDR1 and CDR2 from the germline V gene are SNHLY and FYNNEI. This CDR3 is built from 19 residues. As DNA, the CDR3 is TGTGCCAGCAGTCCCCCTCGACTAGCGGGAACCTCTGGGGCCAACGTCCTGACTTTC. It specifies CASSPPRLAGTSGANVLTF.

The CDR3 nucleotides are TGTGCCAGCAGCCAAGTTGGGCAGGGGTGGGCCGGGCCCGAGAGACACACTGAAGCTTTCTTT. This gives the protein CASSQVGQGWAGPERHTEAFF. The chain uses TRBV14 and TRBJ1-1, with D perhaps matching TRBD1 (6 bases). The V end was cut by 1 base, the J end by 3 bases, with 30 bases between. Germline V gene data show CDR1 as SGHDN and CDR2 as FVKESK. CDR3 length: 21 amino acids.

The chain employs TRBV19 and TRBJ1-2; maybe TRBD1 (5 bases). The germline gives CDR1 LNHDA, CDR2 SQIVND (reference sequence). V was trimmed by 7 bases and J by 6 bases, leaving 24 bases between them. The CDR3 is 16 residues long. CDR3 nucleotides: TGTGCCAGTATGGTCGGTTCGGGGCCGCTTCTAGATGGCTACACCTTC. Its protein product is CASMVGSGPLLDGYTF. The variable domain in full, with the rest retrieved from reference TRBV19 and TRBJ1-2, is DGGITQSPKYLFRKEGQNVTLSCEQNLNHDAMYWYRQDPGQGLRLIYYSQIVNDFQKGDIAEGYSVSREKKESFPLTVTSAQKNPTAFYLCASMVGSGPLLDGYTFGSGTRLTVV.

Only a few counts were recorded for this clone. The chain has TRBV11-3 and TRBJ1-4; tentatively, D is TRBD1 (5 bases). The CDR3 consists of 15 residues. Germline CDR1 SGHNT, CDR2 YENEEA. Deletions cut 5 bases from V and 7 bases from J, with 17 bases between. The CDR3: CASSQLGGQGEKLFF. CDR3 nucleotides: TGTGCCAGCAGCCAGCTCGGGGGTCAAGGTGAAAAACTGTTTTTT.

The V and J genes are TRBV19 and TRBJ1-2; TRBD1 is a possible D gene (6 bases). Between the trimmed V and J ends, which lost 2 bases and 2 bases, there was a span of 6 bases. Germline CDR1 reads LNHDA; CDR2 reads SQIVND (reference sequence). The length of the CDR3 is 13 residues. This CDR3 reads CASSIQGNYGYTF. DNA for the CDR3: TGTGCCAGTAGTATACAGGGGAACTATGGCTACACCTTC.

This chain joins TRBV19 and TRBJ1-1; D ambiguous. V was cut by 1 base and J by 4 bases, with 4 bases left in between. The CDR3 is 12 residues long. CDR1 is LNHDA, CDR2 SQIVND, per germline (reference sequence). As DNA, the CDR3 is TGTGCCAGTAGTATAGGTAGCACTGAAGCTTTCTTT. It specifies CASSIGSTEAFF.

This clone was detected a few times. This chain connects TRBV6-7 to TRBJ1-1; no definite D call. Being an ORF, TRBV6-7 has a function that is uncertain. V lost 8 bases to trimming and J lost 1 base, with 8 bases between them. The CDR3 runs 12 residues. CDR3 nucleotides: TGTGCCAGCTCCCAGCCGAACACTGAAGCTTTCTTT. This translates into CASSQPNTEAFF.

In this sample, this clone turned up once. V is TRBV19 and J is TRBJ1-1; D not resolved. The CDR3 contains 13 residues. The V gene's germline CDR1 is LNHDA and CDR2 SQIVND (reference sequence). Deletions cut 4 bases from V and 7 bases from J, with 13 bases between. CDR3 sequence: CASSTAETIEAFF. In nucleotides, the CDR3 is TGTGCCAGTAGTACCGCCGAGACGATTGAAGCTTTCTTT. Full variable domain (outside the CDR3, taken from reference TRBV19 and TRBJ1-1): DGGITQSPKYLFRKEGQNVTLSCEQNLNHDAMYWYRQDPGQGLRLIYYSQIVNDFQKGDIAEGYSVSREKKESFPLTVTSAQKNPTAFYLCASSTAETIEAFFGQGTRLTVV.

This chain links TRBV29-1 with TRBJ2-1; 7 bases are shared with TRBD2. CDR1 and CDR2 (germline): SQVTM, ANQGSEA. The V gene end was trimmed by 3 bases and the J gene end by 4 bases; junction bases not matched to a gene: 12. This CDR3 contains 16 residues. CDR3 in amino acids: CSVDRGRGRLYNEQFF. The CDR3 coding sequence is TGCAGCGTTGACAGAGGGCGGGGGAGACTATACAATGAGCAGTTCTTC.

J is TRBJ1-2 and V is TRBV19; TRBD1 agrees at 7 bases. The V gene's germline CDR1 is LNHDA and CDR2 SQIVND (reference sequence). The CDR3 contains 18 residues. V shed 5 bases, J shed 1 base, and the junction held 16 bases outside the gene matches. The CDR3 loop is CASSRNGPTGDSNYGYTF. For the CDR3, the DNA is TGTGCCAGTAGTCGGAACGGGCCTACAGGGGATAGTAACTATGGCTACACCTTC.

The rearrangement links TRBV11-3 to TRBJ2-4; D is perhaps TRBD1 or TRBD2 (5 bases each). CDR3 length equals 16 residues. V was cut by 1 base and J by 7 bases, with 17 bases left in between. CDR1 SGHNT and CDR2 YENEEA come from the germline V gene. The CDR3 coding sequence is TGTGCCAGCAGCTTAGTTGGTCGGGGCAAAGGGAACATTCAGTACTTC. Protein: CASSLVGRGKGNIQYF.

The gene calls are TRBV15 and TRBJ1-2; 8 bases fit TRBD1. The J segment lost 3 bases and the V segment lost 3 bases, leaving 9 bases of the junction unmatched. The CDR3 contains 16 residues. Germline V gives CDR1 LNHNV, CDR2 YYDKDF (reference sequence). The CDR3 DNA sequence: TGTGCCACCAGCAGGGTAGACAGGGGCTTGGACTATGGCTACACCTTC. Encoded protein: CATSRVDRGLDYGYTF.

The chain recombines TRBV19 with TRBJ1-4; D call uncertain. V was clipped by 5 bases and J by 7 bases, with 17 bases between them. There are 15 residues in the CDR3. Germline-derived CDR1 and CDR2 are LNHDA and SQIVND (reference sequence). The CDR3 coding sequence is TGTGCCAGTAGTCCCCAAAGTGGACGGGGTGAAAAACTGTTTTTT. It encodes CASSPQSGRGEKLFF.

This chain connects TRBV12-5 to TRBJ1-1; D gene ambiguous. This CDR3 has 11 residues. From germline, CDR1 is LGHNT and CDR2 FRNRAP. The DNA for the CDR3 is TGTGCCAGCACCCATAACACTGAAGCTTTCTTT. Its protein is CASTHNTEAFF.

This clone was seen more than once but under ten times. This sequence joins TRBV9 and TRBJ1-1, with no clear D. Trimming cost V 0 bases and J 3 bases, with 3 bases left between them. CDR1 is SGDLS and CDR2 is YYNGEE in the germline V gene. The length of the CDR3 is 12 residues. In DNA, the CDR3 is TGTGCCAGCAGCGTAGGGGACACTGAAGCTTTCTTT. Translating it yields CASSVGDTEAFF.

The rearrangement uses TRBV11-3 and TRBJ1-6; the match to TRBD1 covers 9 bases. The length of the CDR3 is 16 residues. CDR1 and CDR2 (germline): SGHNT, YENEEA. V shed 5 bases and J 5 bases; nucleotides not matched to a gene: 7. The CDR3 reads CASSDTGGADNSPLHF. The CDR3 coding sequence is TGTGCCAGCAGCGACACAGGGGGCGCGGATAATTCACCCCTCCACTTT.

This clone has just a few counts. V is TRBV6-7 and J is TRBJ1-2; TRBD1 matches 7 bases. TRBV6-7 is an ORF; its function is uncertain. The J segment lost 2 bases and the V segment lost 5 bases, leaving 8 bases of the junction unmatched. This CDR3 is 15 amino acids long. The CDR3 region has the DNA TGTGCCAGCAGTGAAGAAGGGACAGCAAACTATGGCTACACCTTC. Encoded protein: CASSEEGTANYGYTF.

J is TRBJ1-5 and V is TRBV7-7; D remains ambiguous. In germline, CDR1 is SSHAT, CDR2 FNYEAQ (reference sequence). The V end lost 3 bases, the J end lost 7 bases, and 16 bases lay between the germline ends. This CDR3 has 15 amino acids. This CDR3 reads CASSLAGRGTQPQHF. CDR3 coding DNA: TGTGCCAGCAGCTTGGCCGGGCGGGGAACACAGCCCCAGCATTTT.

The rearrangement joins TRBV12-5 to TRBJ1-5; TRBD1 matches at 9 bases. V dropped 5 bases and J dropped 7; count of bases not matched to a gene: 6. Germline V lookup: CDR1 LGHNT, CDR2 FRNRAP. The CDR3 covers 14 residues. The CDR3 loop is CASGQDRGEQPQHF. The CDR3 DNA reads as TGTGCTAGTGGTCAGGACAGGGGTGAACAGCCCCAGCATTTT.

By its share, this clone is medium-sized (0.01 to 0.1%). CDR3 sequence: CASSYGDSRNTEAFF. CDR3 DNA sequence: TGTGCCAGCAGTTACGGGGACAGTAGGAACACTGAAGCTTTCTTT. The chain couples TRBV6-8 to TRBJ1-1; TRBD1 matches at 7 bases. CDR1 and CDR2 from the germline V gene are MNHGY and SAAAGT. Trimming at V came to 2 bases and at J to 1 base, leaving 4 bases not matched to a gene. The CDR3 length is 15 residues.

The sample holds a few counts of this clone. The V and J genes are TRBV11-3 and TRBJ2-3, with TRBD1 matching 8 bases. The junction had 4 bases not matched to a gene; V was cut back by 2 bases and J by 3 bases. Germline V gives CDR1 SGHNT, CDR2 YENEEA. The CDR3 consists of 15 residues. The CDR3 DNA reads TGTGCCAGCAGCTTACGGGGACAGGAGACAGATACGCAGTATTTT. As protein: CASSLRGQETDTQYF.

This clone was detected a few times. The chain couples TRBV18 to TRBJ1-5; D is uncertain. Trimming took 3 bases from V and 7 from J, leaving 13 bases between them. The CDR3 consists of 14 residues. Germline loops: CDR1 KGHSH, CDR2 LQKENI. The CDR3 loop reads CASSPLPNNQPQHF. CDR3 bases: TGTGCCAGCTCACCGTTGCCTAATAACCAGCCCCAGCATTTT.

The genes are TRBV6-8 and TRBJ2-3; D possibly corresponds to TRBD2 (6 bases). CDR3 length: 14 residues. Germline loops: CDR1 MNHGY, CDR2 SAAAGT. The V gene lost 2 bases and the J gene lost 2 bases, with 8 bases spanning the gap. The CDR3 region has the DNA TGTGCCAGCAGTTACGGGGAGGTCACAGATACGCAGTATTTT. Its protein is CASSYGEVTDTQYF.

A few counts support this clone. V is TRBV19 and J is TRBJ1-6; D call uncertain. The germline V gene has CDR1 LNHDA and CDR2 SQIVND (reference sequence). The CDR3 extends over 15 amino acids. The V and J ends lost 5 bases and 4 bases respectively, with 12 bases between them. The CDR3 here is CASSSGSGYNSPLHF. The CDR3 region has the DNA TGTGCCAGTAGTTCGGGGAGTGGGTATAATTCACCCCTCCACTTT.

The genes are TRBV19 and TRBJ2-2, with a possible D match to TRBD1 (5 bases). Germline V gene lookup returns CDR1 LNHDA and CDR2 SQIVND (reference sequence). CDR3 length: 15 amino acids. Trimming pared 6 bases from V and 0 bases from J, leaving 11 bases between. Written as DNA, the CDR3 is TGTGCCAGTAGGAACGACAGATCGAACACCGGGGAGCTGTTTTTT. Protein product: CASRNDRSNTGELFF.